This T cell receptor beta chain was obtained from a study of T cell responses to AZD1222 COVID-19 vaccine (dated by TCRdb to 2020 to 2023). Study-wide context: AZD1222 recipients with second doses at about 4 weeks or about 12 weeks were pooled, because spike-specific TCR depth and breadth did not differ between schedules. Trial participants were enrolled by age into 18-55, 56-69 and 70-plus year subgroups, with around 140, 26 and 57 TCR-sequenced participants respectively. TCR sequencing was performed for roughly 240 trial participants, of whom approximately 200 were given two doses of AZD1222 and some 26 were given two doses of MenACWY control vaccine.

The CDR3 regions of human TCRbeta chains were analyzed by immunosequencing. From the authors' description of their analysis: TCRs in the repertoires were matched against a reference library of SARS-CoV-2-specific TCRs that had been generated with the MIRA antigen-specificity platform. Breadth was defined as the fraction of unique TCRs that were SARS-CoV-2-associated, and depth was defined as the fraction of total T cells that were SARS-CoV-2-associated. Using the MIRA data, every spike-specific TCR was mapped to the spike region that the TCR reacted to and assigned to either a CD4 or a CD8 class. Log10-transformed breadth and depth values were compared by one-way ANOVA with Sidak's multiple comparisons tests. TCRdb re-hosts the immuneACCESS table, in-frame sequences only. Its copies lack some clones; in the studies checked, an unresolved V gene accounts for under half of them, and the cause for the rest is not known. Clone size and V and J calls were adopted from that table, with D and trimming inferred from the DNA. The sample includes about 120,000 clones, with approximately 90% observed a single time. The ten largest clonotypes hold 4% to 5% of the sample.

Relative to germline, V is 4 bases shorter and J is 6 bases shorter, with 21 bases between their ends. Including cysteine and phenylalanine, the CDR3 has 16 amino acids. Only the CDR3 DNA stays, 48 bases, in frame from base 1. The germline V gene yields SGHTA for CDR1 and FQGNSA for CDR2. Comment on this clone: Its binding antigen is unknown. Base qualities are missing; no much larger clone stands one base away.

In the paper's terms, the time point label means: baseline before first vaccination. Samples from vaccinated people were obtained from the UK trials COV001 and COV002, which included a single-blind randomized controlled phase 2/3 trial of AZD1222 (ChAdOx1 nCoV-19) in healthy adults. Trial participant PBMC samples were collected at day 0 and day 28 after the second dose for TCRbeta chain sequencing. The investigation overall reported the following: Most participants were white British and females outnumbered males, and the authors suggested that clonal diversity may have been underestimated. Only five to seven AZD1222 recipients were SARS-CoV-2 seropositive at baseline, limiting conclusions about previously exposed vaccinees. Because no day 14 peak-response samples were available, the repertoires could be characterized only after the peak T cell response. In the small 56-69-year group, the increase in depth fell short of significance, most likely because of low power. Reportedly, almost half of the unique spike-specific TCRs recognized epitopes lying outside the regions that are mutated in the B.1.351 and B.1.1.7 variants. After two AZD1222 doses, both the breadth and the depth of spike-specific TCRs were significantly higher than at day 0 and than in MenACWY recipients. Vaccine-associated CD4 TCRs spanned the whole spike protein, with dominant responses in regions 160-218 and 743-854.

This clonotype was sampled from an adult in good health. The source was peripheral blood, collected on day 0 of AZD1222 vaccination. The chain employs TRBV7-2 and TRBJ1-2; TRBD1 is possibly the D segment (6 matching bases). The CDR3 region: CASSSDETGRGDGYTF. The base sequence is TGTGCCAGCAGCTCCGACGAGACGGGGAGGGGGGATGGCTACACCTTC. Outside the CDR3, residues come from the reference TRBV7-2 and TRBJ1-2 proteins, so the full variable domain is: GAGVSQSPSNKVTEKGKDVELRCDPISGHTALYWYRQSLGQGLEFLIYFQGNSAPDKSGLPSDRFSAERTGGSVSTLTIQRTQQEDSAVYLCASSSDETGRGDGYTFGSGTRLTVV.